The T cell receptor beta chain under discussion was sequenced for a study of immune cell composition in non-small cell lung cancer. Findings of the study overall: Tumour-reactive clones were not shown to match dominant in vivo tumour clones. Clones >0.5% enriched in tumour were rarer in adenocarcinoma (about 33%) than squamous (approximately 80%).

Profiled with immunoSEQ multiplex PCR; TCRdb holds only in-frame clones, not every one. In the table there are roughly 2,200 clones, 72% of which are singletons. Template was genomic DNA from frozen, unsorted single-cell suspensions. With respect to this clone: The antigen is not known.

The TCR comes from a human donor with non-small cell lung cancer. The specimen was lung tumor tissue.

This chain's CDR3 is CASSLSGTSGTNNEQFF. DNA for the CDR3: TGTGCCAGCAGTTTATCCGGGACTAGCGGGACCAACAATGAGCAGTTCTTC. The chain has TRBV27 and TRBJ2-1, with 13 bases matching TRBD2. The CDR3 covers 17 residues. Germline trimming cut 0 bases from V and 5 bases from J; bases unmatched to any gene: 4. The germline CDR1 and CDR2 sequences are MNHEY and SMNVEV (reference sequence).